These 18 T cell receptor beta chains came from one sample sequenced in a study of blood T cell repertoires in COVID-19 (dated by TCRdb to 2018 to 2021). Library generation was performed with the immunoSEQ multiplex PCR assay. TCRdb took over this immuneACCESS table, retaining in-frame rearrangements with V and J assigned. Such tables are incomplete; in checked studies, under half of the missing clones stem from an unresolved V gene, and the remainder is unexplained. Present in this sample are more than 150,000 clones, around 90% of which were seen just once. About 2.3% of the sample rests with the top ten. Sequencing was performed on PBMCs or T cells enriched from blood (not recorded which). The receptors shown here come from a woman between 25 and 40 years old who had recovered from COVID-19.

This clone occurred many times. This chain connects TRBV7-2 to TRBJ2-4; D gene uncertain. Deletions cut 5 bases from V and 0 bases from J, with 8 bases between. In germline, CDR1 is SGHTA, CDR2 FQGNSA. The CDR3 contains 14 residues. CDR3 in amino acids: CASSPTLAKNIQYF. DNA of the CDR3: TGTGCCAGCAGCCCGACATTAGCCAAAAACATTCAGTACTTC.

The chain links TRBV14 to TRBJ1-2; maybe TRBD1 (6 bases). The germline V and J ends were trimmed by 4 bases and 3 bases, with 12 bases remaining between them. The CDR3 totals 14 residues. The germline V gene encodes CDR1 SGHDN and CDR2 FVKESK. CDR3 DNA: TGTGCCAGCAGCCCCTTACAGGGTTACTATGGCTACACCTTC. Translated: CASSPLQGYYGYTF. Filled out from reference TRBV14 and TRBJ1-2, the complete variable domain reads EAGVTQFPSHSVIEKGQTVTLRCDPISGHDNLYWYRRVMGKEIKFLLHFVKESKQDESGMPNNRFLAERTGGTYSTLKVQPAELEDSGVYFCASSPLQGYYGYTFGSGTRLTVV.

The gene calls are TRBV7-9 and TRBJ1-3; 8 bases are a match to TRBD1. The CDR3 covers 15 residues. CDR1 and CDR2 from the germline V gene are SEHNR and FQNEAQ (reference sequence). Trimming at V came to 3 bases and at J to 1 base, leaving 2 bases not matched to a gene. The CDR3 DNA reads as TGTGCCAGCAGCTTTCAGGGGGCGTCTGGAAACACCATATATTTT. It is translated as CASSFQGASGNTIYF.

V usage is TRBV19 and J usage is TRBJ2-7, with TRBD2 matching over 15 bases. This CDR3 spans 17 amino acids. The germline CDR1 and CDR2 sequences are LNHDA and SQIVND (reference sequence). V was pared by 4 bases and J by 7 bases, with 11 bases of the junction left unmatched. CDR3 region: CASSTNPGTSGRSEQYF. CDR3 nucleotide sequence: TGTGCCAGTAGTACCAACCCCGGGACTAGCGGGAGGTCAGAGCAGTACTTC.

The V call is TRBV5-1, the J call TRBJ2-2, with a possible D match to TRBD1 (5 bases). CDR3 length: 16 amino acids. Germline V lookup: CDR1 SGHRS, CDR2 YFSETQ. Trimming took off 1 base at V and 0 bases at J, with 10 bases between the two ends. CDR3 region: CASSLSGRANTGELFF. CDR3 coding DNA: TGCGCCAGCAGCTTGAGTGGCAGGGCGAACACCGGGGAGCTGTTTTTT.

This clone has only a few counts. The chain has TRBV10-3 and TRBJ2-7; TRBD2 agrees at 10 bases. Germline CDR1 reads ENHRY; CDR2 reads SYGVKD. The CDR3 covers 12 residues. With 10 bases clipped from V and 2 bases from J, the junction kept 2 bases outside the gene matches. CDR3 sequence (DNA): TGTGCCACAGCGGGGGGGCCCTACGAGCAGTACTTC. The encoded protein is CATAGGPYEQYF.

The rearrangement uses TRBV11-3 and TRBJ2-7; the match to TRBD2 covers 10 bases. Germline V CDR1 and CDR2: SGHNT, YENEEA. The CDR3 is made up of 15 amino acids. With 5 bases clipped from V and 5 bases from J, the junction kept 9 bases outside the gene matches. The CDR3 protein is CASSNTGTSAHEQYF. CDR3 bases: TGTGCCAGCAGCAACACCGGGACTAGCGCCCACGAGCAGTACTTC.

V and J are TRBV7-2 and TRBJ1-3; D is ambiguous. CDR1 is SGHTA and CDR2 is FQGNSA in the germline V gene. The CDR3 extends over 15 amino acids. Deletions cut 0 bases from V and 4 bases from J, with 10 bases between. CDR3 in amino acids: CASSLASGRGNTIYF. As DNA, the CDR3 is TGTGCCAGCAGCTTAGCCAGCGGACGGGGAAACACCATATATTTT.

The V and J genes are TRBV5-5 and TRBJ1-2, with 12 bases that match TRBD1. V lost 4 bases and J lost 7; bases outside the gene matches: 5. This CDR3 has 14 amino acids. Germline CDR1 SGHKS, CDR2 YYEKEE (reference sequence). The CDR3, as DNA: TGTGCCAGCAGCGCGGGACAGGGGGCTGGTGGCTACACCTTC. Amino acid sequence: CASSAGQGAGGYTF. Together with reference TRBV5-5 and TRBJ1-2, the CDR3 gives the full variable domain: DAGVTQSPTHLIKTRGQQVTLRCSPISGHKSVSWYQQVLGQGPQFIFQYYEKEERGRGNFPDRFSARQFPNYSSELNVNALLLGDSALYLCASSAGQGAGGYTFGSGTRLTVV.

The rearrangement links TRBV5-4 to TRBJ2-7; 10 nucleotides line up with TRBD1. The V gene end was trimmed by 4 bases and the J gene end by 4 bases; junction bases not matched to a gene: 5. This CDR3 comprises 14 residues. CDR1 SGHNT and CDR2 YYREEE come from the germline V gene (reference sequence). CDR3 nucleotides: TGTGCCAGCAGCCCGGCGGGACAGGGGTACGAGCAGTACTTC. Translation: CASSPAGQGYEQYF.

This clone was found once. The chain has TRBV7-6 and TRBJ2-5, with 7 bases aligning to TRBD1. The J segment lost 6 bases and the V segment lost 0 bases, leaving 4 bases of the junction unmatched. This CDR3 contains 14 residues. Germline values: CDR1 SGHVS, CDR2 FNYEAQ. The CDR3 loop reads CASSLANRGQTQYF. The CDR3 DNA follows: TGTGCCAGCAGCTTAGCAAACAGGGGACAGACCCAGTACTTC.

The chain joins TRBV2 to TRBJ1-3, with 7 bases matching TRBD1. The trim removed 5 bases at V and 4 bases at J, leaving 5 bases unmatched. The CDR3 length is 14 residues. Germline V gives CDR1 SNHLY, CDR2 FYNNEI. DNA of the CDR3: TGTGCCAGCAGTCTGACAGGGACGGGAAACACCATATATTTT. Translating it yields CASSLTGTGNTIYF. Drawing the rest from reference TRBV2 and TRBJ1-3, the complete variable domain is EPEVTQTPSHQVTQMGQEVILRCVPISNHLYFYWYRQILGQKVEFLVSFYNNEISEKSEIFDDQFSVERPDGSNFTLKIRSTKLEDSAMYFCASSLTGTGNTIYFGEGSWLTVV.

This clone has just a few counts. V is TRBV5-4 and J is TRBJ2-3; unclear D gene. Germline V lookup: CDR1 SGHNT, CDR2 YYREEE (reference sequence). Trimming left V 7 bases short and J 2 bases short, with 11 bases between. There are 13 residues in the CDR3. The CDR3 DNA reads TGTGCCAGCCAGAGACTCCTCACAGATACGCAGTATTTT. It codes for CASQRLLTDTQYF.

The CDR3 DNA is TGCGCCAGCAGCTTTAGACAGGGGGTGAATGAGCAGTTCTTC. Translated: CASSFRQGVNEQFF. The chain joins TRBV5-1 to TRBJ2-1; 9 bases align to TRBD1. The V and J ends lost 2 bases and 7 bases, in that order; junction bases with no gene match: 4. The germline V gene has CDR1 SGHRS and CDR2 YFSETQ. There are 14 residues in the CDR3.

The CDR3 protein is CASIQREGWAFF. CDR3 bases: TGTGCCAGTATCCAAAGGGAGGGTTGGGCTTTCTTT. The rearrangement links TRBV19 to TRBJ1-1; no reliable D call. From germline, CDR1 is LNHDA and CDR2 SQIVND (reference sequence). V was pared by 7 bases and J by 11 bases, with 17 bases between. The CDR3 is 12 amino acids.

The rearrangement joins TRBV3-1 (or the pseudogene TRBV3-2) to TRBJ1-5; possibly TRBD1 for D (5 bases). Trimming shortened V by 4 bases and J by 1 base, and 17 bases separated the two germline ends. CDR3 size: 17 residues. CDR1 and CDR2 from the germline V gene are LGHDT and YNNKEL (reference sequence). Written as DNA, the CDR3 is TGTGCCAGCAGCCTTCGGTACAGACAGAGGAGCAATCAGCCCCAGCATTTT. It translates to CASSLRYRQRSNQPQHF.

V is TRBV10-3 and J is TRBJ1-1; TRBD1 agrees at 8 bases. J gave up 8 bases and V 7 bases, and 9 bases lay outside the gene matches. The CDR3 runs 13 residues. Per the germline V gene, CDR1 is ENHRY and CDR2 is SYGVKD. The CDR3 bases are TGTGCCATCACTAACCGACAGGGGACAGAAGCTTTCTTT. It specifies CAITNRQGTEAFF.

The DNA for the CDR3 is TGTGCCAGCAGCCCCCTGACGGGGGGGTATGGCTACACCTTC. Its protein is CASSPLTGGYGYTF. This chain joins TRBV11-3 and TRBJ1-2; D may be TRBD1 (5 bases). The CDR3 covers 14 residues. Germline V lookup: CDR1 SGHNT, CDR2 YENEEA. With 5 bases removed from V and 5 bases from J, the gap between germline ends came to 15 bases.